The 29 T cell receptor beta chains in this list originate from one sample, sequenced in a study of blood T cell repertoires in COVID-19. Method: immunoSEQ multiplex PCR; TCRdb's copy keeps in-frame clones and lacks some. Of under 200,000 clones listed, about four fifths are singletons. Sequenced sample: peripheral blood. The receptor source for this set is a woman aged 65 to 85 who had recovered from COVID-19.

The chain couples TRBV5-4 to TRBJ2-1; TRBD2 agrees at 13 bases. This CDR3 has 16 amino acids. The junction had 1 base not matched to a gene; V was cut back by 4 bases and J by 0 bases. Germline CDR1 SGHNT, CDR2 YYREEE (reference sequence). The CDR3 region has the DNA TGTGCCAGCAGCACTAGCGGGGGGGCCTCCTACAATGAGCAGTTCTTC. Amino acids: CASSTSGGASYNEQFF.

This chain joins TRBV10-2 and TRBJ2-4; 10 positions agree with TRBD2. After removal of 8 bases from V and 3 bases from J, the junction contained 13 bases not matched to a gene. This CDR3 has 17 residues. The germline V gene has CDR1 WSHSY and CDR2 SAAADI. CDR3 in amino acids: CASRVLAGAGGKNIQYF. For the CDR3, the DNA is TGCGCCAGCCGGGTGCTAGCGGGGGCCGGGGGCAAAAACATTCAGTACTTC.

The V and J genes are TRBV6-2 or TRBV6-3 and TRBJ2-3; 9 bases match TRBD2. Trimming cost V 6 bases and J 6 bases; bases outside gene matches: 10. Germline V lookup: CDR1 MNHEY, CDR2 SVGEGT. The CDR3 contains 15 residues. In DNA, the CDR3 is TGTGCCAGCAGCCCAGGGGTAGCGGGGGCTGATACGCAGTATTTT. It codes for CASSPGVAGADTQYF.

This clone was seen only a few times. The CDR3 loop is CASSLSPGGQPQHF. The CDR3 DNA sequence: TGTGCCAGCAGTTTATCGCCCGGGGGTCAGCCCCAGCATTTT. The chain uses TRBV27 and TRBJ1-5; D is perhaps TRBD1 (5 bases). CDR1 MNHEY and CDR2 SMNVEV come from the germline V gene (reference sequence). The CDR3 has 14 amino acids. The germline V and J ends were trimmed by 0 bases and 6 bases, with 9 bases remaining between them.

The CDR3 coding sequence is TGTGCCAGCAGTTACCAGGGACACCAGGACACTGAAGCTTTCTTT. Amino acids: CASSYQGHQDTEAFF. The V and J genes are TRBV6-5 and TRBJ1-1, with D perhaps TRBD1 (6 bases). Per germline, CDR1 MNHEY and CDR2 SVGAGI. The V end was cut by 2 bases, the J end by 3 bases, with 13 bases between. The CDR3 has 15 residues.

As concerns this clone: This specimen includes other DNA sequences encoding the same CDR3. The chain employs TRBV28 and TRBJ2-7; D not certain. Germline CDR1 and CDR2: MDHEN and SYDVKM. The CDR3 contains 14 residues. The V gene lost 0 bases and the J gene lost 1 base, with 7 bases spanning the gap. CDR3 DNA sequence: TGTGCCAGCAGTTTATGGGCCAGTTCCTACGAGCAGTACTTC. This encodes CASSLWASSYEQYF.

The rearrangement joins TRBV19 to TRBJ2-7; perhaps TRBD2 as D (7 bases). Trimming stripped 7 bases from V and 5 bases from J, with 15 bases between. CDR3 length: 13 amino acids. Looked up from germline, CDR1 is LNHDA and CDR2 is SQIVND (reference sequence). The CDR3 spells CASTRGGNHEQYF. For the CDR3, the DNA is TGTGCCAGTACGAGGGGGGGCAACCACGAGCAGTACTTC.

CDR3 sequence reads: CASAPGGSYNSPLHF. Here the CDR3 DNA reads TGTGCCAGCGCCCCCGGCGGGTCCTATAATTCACCCCTCCACTTT. V usage is TRBV7-6 and J usage is TRBJ1-6, with D unresolved. Germline V gives CDR1 SGHVS, CDR2 FNYEAQ. The length of the CDR3 is 15 residues. Deletions cut 8 bases from V and 1 base from J, with 12 bases between.

V usage is TRBV11-2 and J usage is TRBJ2-5; D not certain. This CDR3 has 12 residues. V lost 7 bases, J lost 4 bases, and 10 bases lay in between. Germline V gene sequence: CDR1 SGHAT, CDR2 FQNNGV. Here the CDR3 reads CASTLGRETQYF. DNA of the CDR3: TGTGCCAGCACCCTGGGCCGAGAGACCCAGTACTTC.

The V call is TRBV19, the J call TRBJ2-5, with D perhaps TRBD1 (6 bases). Germline loops: CDR1 LNHDA, CDR2 SQIVND (reference sequence). Trimming stripped 5 bases from V and 4 bases from J, with 11 bases between. This CDR3 region has 13 residues. CDR3 protein: CASSAARGETQYF. The CDR3 DNA sequence: TGTGCCAGTAGTGCAGCCAGGGGAGAGACCCAGTACTTC.

The chain uses TRBV28 and TRBJ1-5; D remains unclear. The CDR3 spans 13 residues. Per germline, CDR1 MDHEN and CDR2 SYDVKM. The germline V and J ends were trimmed by 6 bases and 6 bases, with 12 bases remaining between them. The CDR3 nucleotides read TGTGCCAGCAGCCCACCCGGGTTTCAGCCCCAGCATTTT. It encodes CASSPPGFQPQHF.

This chain connects TRBV18 to TRBJ2-3, with TRBD2 as a possible D gene (6 bases). The germline V gene has CDR1 KGHSH and CDR2 LQKENI. Trimming removed 2 bases at V and 1 base at J, with 16 bases between. The CDR3 consists of 17 residues. CDR3 nucleotides: TGTGCCAGCTCACCATCCCCGGGACTCCCGGGCACAGATACGCAGTATTTT. It specifies CASSPSPGLPGTDTQYF.

The chain couples TRBV19 to TRBJ1-2; 7 bases fit TRBD1. V lost 7 bases, J lost 4 bases, and 12 bases stayed unmatched. The CDR3 runs 15 residues. The germline V gene encodes CDR1 LNHDA and CDR2 SQIVND (reference sequence). The DNA for the CDR3 is TGTGCCAGTACCCCACCCCACAGGGGCGGCTATGGCTACACCTTC. Protein product: CASTPPHRGGYGYTF.

This rearrangement joins TRBV7-9 to TRBJ1-2; weak D call: TRBD1 (6 bases). This CDR3 region has 15 residues. V lost 3 bases, J lost 3 bases, and 14 bases lay in between. Looked up from germline, CDR1 is SEHNR and CDR2 is FQNEAQ (reference sequence). CDR3 DNA sequence: TGTGCCAGCAGCTTGGGGGGGCACCGGGACTATGGCTACACCTTC. Amino acids: CASSLGGHRDYGYTF. Looking up the rest from reference TRBV7-9 and TRBJ1-2 gives the full variable domain: DTGVSQNPRHKITKRGQNVTFRCDPISEHNRLYWYRQTLGQGPEFLTYFQNEAQLEKSRLLSDRFSAERPKGSFSTLEIQRTEQGDSAMYLCASSLGGHRDYGYTFGSGTRLTVV.

The rearrangement uses TRBV5-1 and TRBJ2-7, with D maybe TRBD2 (5 bases). V was cut by 7 bases and J by 2 bases, with 13 bases left in between. Looked up from germline, CDR1 is SGHRS and CDR2 is YFSETQ. There are 13 residues in the CDR3. As DNA, the CDR3 is TGCGCCAGCCGCCGGGATCGGACCTACGAGCAGTACTTC. Translating gives CASRRDRTYEQYF.

The chain has TRBV5-4 and TRBJ2-6, with 9 bases aligning to TRBD1. Germline CDR1 SGHNT, CDR2 YYREEE (reference sequence). The length of the CDR3 is 20 residues. The V gene end was trimmed by 0 bases and the J gene end by 0 bases; junction bases not matched to a gene: 10. CDR3 DNA sequence: TGTGCCAGCAGCTTGGGGAGGCGGGACAGGGAGGCCTCTGGGGCCAACGTCCTGACTTTC. Protein sequence: CASSLGRRDREASGANVLTF.

V is TRBV3-1 (or the pseudogene TRBV3-2) and J is TRBJ1-2, with D possibly TRBD1 on 6 matching bases. CDR1 is LGHDT, CDR2 YNNKEL, per germline (reference sequence). The V and J ends lost 7 bases and 2 bases respectively, with 11 bases between them. The CDR3 extends over 13 amino acids. The CDR3 loop reads CASMGATNYGYTF. The DNA of the CDR3 is TGTGCCAGCATGGGGGCCACCAACTATGGCTACACCTTC.

This clone was picked up one time. The chain joins TRBV18 to TRBJ1-5; D is unclear. V shed 2 bases and J shed 5 bases, with 10 bases lying between them. This CDR3 region has 14 residues. Per the germline V gene, CDR1 is KGHSH and CDR2 is LQKENI. Written as DNA, the CDR3 is TGTGCCAGCTCACCAGGGAGCGGGGATCAGCCCCAGCATTTT. Translating it yields CASSPGSGDQPQHF. The whole variable domain, remainder taken from reference TRBV18 and TRBJ1-5, is NAGVMQNPRHLVRRRGQEARLRCSPMKGHSHVYWYRQLPEEGLKFMVYLQKENIIDESGMPKERFSAEFPKEGPSILRIQQVVRGDSAAYFCASSPGSGDQPQHFGDGTRLSIL.

This rearrangement joins TRBV5-6 to TRBJ2-7, with D possibly matching TRBD1 (6 bases). This CDR3 comprises 16 residues. V lost 5 bases and J lost 0, with 18 bases in between. Per the germline V gene, CDR1 is SGHDT and CDR2 is YYEEEE. The CDR3 sequence is CASSLPGHRSSYEQYF. The CDR3 DNA follows: TGTGCCAGCAGTTTACCGGGACACCGGTCCTCCTACGAGCAGTACTTC.

V is TRBV5-6 and J is TRBJ2-1; 10 nucleotides match TRBD1. This CDR3 has 16 amino acids. From germline, CDR1 is SGHDT and CDR2 YYEEEE. V was clipped by 4 bases and J by 3 bases; unmatched bases: 7. CDR3 in DNA: TGTGCCAGCAGCGGGGGACAGGGGTGGGTCTACAATGAGCAGTTCTTC. Translated: CASSGGQGWVYNEQFF.

The rearrangement joins TRBV2 to TRBJ1-2; 7 nucleotides agree with TRBD1. The CDR3 totals 15 residues. Trimming cost V 11 bases and J 0 bases; bases outside gene matches: 12. Germline V gene data show CDR1 as SNHLY and CDR2 as FYNNEI. CDR3 in amino acids: CARPRTGIANYGYTF. The CDR3, as DNA: TGTGCCCGCCCTCGGACAGGAATAGCTAACTATGGCTACACCTTC.

The chain couples TRBV30 to TRBJ2-1, with D possibly being TRBD2 (6 bases). Trimming removed 5 bases at V and 9 bases at J, with 11 bases between. The CDR3 totals 11 residues. Germline-derived CDR1 and CDR2 are GTSNPN and SVGIG (reference sequence). CDR3 sequence: CAWGRGREQFF. CDR3 nucleotide sequence: TGTGCCTGGGGGCGGGGCCGTGAGCAGTTCTTC.

This chain links TRBV18 with TRBJ2-2; D ambiguous. The germline V gene has CDR1 KGHSH and CDR2 LQKENI. V shed 1 base and J shed 4 bases, with 4 bases lying between them. CDR3 length equals 13 residues. In DNA, the CDR3 is TGTGCCAGCTCACCACGAGCCACCGGGGAGCTGTTTTTT. Its protein is CASSPRATGELFF.

The gene calls are TRBV5-1 and TRBJ2-1, with D unresolved. The CDR3 is 17 amino acids. Germline V gene data show CDR1 as SGHRS and CDR2 as YFSETQ. The V end lost 0 bases, the J end lost 2 bases, and 15 bases lay between the germline ends. The chain's CDR3 is CASSLGTGSLTYNEQFF. The CDR3 DNA sequence: TGCGCCAGCAGCTTGGGCACCGGGTCCCTAACCTACAATGAGCAGTTCTTC.

The chain couples TRBV4-1 to TRBJ2-1, with D possibly TRBD1 on 5 matching bases. Trimming removed 8 bases at V and 6 bases at J, with 17 bases between. The CDR3 extends over 14 amino acids. From germline, CDR1 is MGHRA and CDR2 YSYEKL. CDR3 nucleotides: TGCGCCAGCGGGGCAGGGCTTTTTTCCAATGAGCAGTTCTTC. This translates into CASGAGLFSNEQFF.

The V gene is TRBV10-3, the J gene TRBJ1-1; 7 nucleotides agree with TRBD1. Germline lookup yields CDR1 ENHRY and CDR2 SYGVKD. V lost 7 bases to trimming and J lost 5 bases; unmatched junction nucleotides: 7. This CDR3 region has 13 residues. The CDR3: CAIIQTGRTEAFF. Here the CDR3 DNA reads TGTGCCATCATTCAGACAGGGCGGACTGAAGCTTTCTTT.

The rearrangement links TRBV19 to TRBJ1-5, with D tentatively TRBD1 (6 bases). The CDR3 spans 18 residues. The germline V gene has CDR1 LNHDA and CDR2 SQIVND (reference sequence). V dropped 1 base and J dropped 0 bases, with 16 bases sitting between them. CDR3: CASSIGGGQSYSNQPQHF. In nucleotides, the CDR3 is TGTGCCAGTAGTATAGGGGGGGGGCAGTCCTATAGCAATCAGCCCCAGCATTTT.

This clone has just one count. This sequence joins TRBV28 and TRBJ1-5; a possible D gene is TRBD1 (5 bases). V shed 4 bases and J shed 3 bases, with 7 bases lying between them. Per the germline V gene, CDR1 is MDHEN and CDR2 is SYDVKM. The CDR3 is made up of 13 amino acids. Written as DNA, the CDR3 is TGTGCCAGCAGTTGGGGCTACAATCAGCCCCAGCATTTT. Translated: CASSWGYNQPQHF.

This clone was detected only a few times. The chain recombines TRBV28 with TRBJ1-2, with TRBD1 identical over 10 bases. Unmatched junction bases numbered 14, after V lost 10 bases and J lost 3 bases. The CDR3 is 16 residues long. Germline lookup yields CDR1 MDHEN and CDR2 SYDVKM. CDR3 sequence: CATDRGGQGFDYGYTF. The CDR3 DNA is TGTGCCACCGACCGGGGGGGACAGGGGTTCGACTATGGCTACACCTTC.